A selection of T cell receptor beta chains follows, all from one sample in a study of T cell changes during pregnancy in multiple sclerosis. Clones were read by immunoSEQ multiplex PCR, and TCRdb kept only the in-frame ones, dropping some. The sample includes 30,000 to 40,000 clones, 75% to 95% of them seen just once. The material sequenced was CD4+ T cells from peripheral blood mononuclear cells, taken in the third trimester of pregnancy. The source is a female donor in good health, enrolled as a control in a pregnancy study. CDR3s include the opening cysteine and the closing phenylalanine or tryptophan. Fields, in order: V gene, CDR3 length, D gene, J gene, clone size, CDR3 protein, CDR3 DNA. A D gene is named only where the DNA matches it firmly. Rows give clone size only sometimes, using once, few, many, or a class for an expanded clone.

TRBV11-3	15	.	TRBJ2-1	.	CASSLGTQYINEQFF	TGTGCCAGCAGCCTTGGGACACAGTATATCAATGAGCAGTTCTTC
TRBV7-9	17	TRBD2	TRBJ2-2	.	CASSFGTSGSYTGELFF	TGTGCCAGCAGCTTCGGGACTAGCGGAAGTTACACCGGGGAGCTGTTTTTT
TRBV27	13	TRBD1	TRBJ2-7	once	CASSPRGLFEQYF	TGTGCCAGCAGCCCCAGGGGGCTATTCGAGCAGTACTTC
TRBV5-1	15	TRBD1	TRBJ1-2	.	CASRVTGDTNYGYTF	TGCGCCAGCAGAGTGACAGGGGATACTAACTATGGCTACACCTTC
TRBV11-2	15	.	TRBJ2-3	.	CASSLGSGSADTQYF	TGTGCCAGCAGCTTAGGGTCGGGGAGCGCAGATACGCAGTATTTT
TRBV4-1	15	TRBD2	TRBJ2-4	.	CASSPRLGEGYIQYF	TGCGCCAGCAGCCCCAGACTGGGGGAGGGTTACATTCAGTACTTC
TRBV5-6	15	TRBD1	TRBJ1-5	.	CASSLRQGLDQPQHF	TGTGCCAGCAGCTTAAGACAGGGGTTGGATCAGCCCCAGCATTTT
TRBV5-6	14	.	TRBJ2-2	.	CASSPWTVPGELFF	TGTGCCAGCAGCCCCTGGACAGTCCCCGGGGAGCTGTTTTTT
TRBV6-6	14	.	TRBJ1-5	once	CASSYSQVNQPQHF	TGTGCCAGCAGTTACTCGCAGGTTAATCAGCCCCAGCATTTT
TRBV5-6	15	.	TRBJ2-2	.	CASSLVATNTGELFF	TGTGCCAGCAGCTTGGTAGCTACGAACACCGGGGAGCTGTTTTTT
TRBV7-8	15	.	TRBJ1-4	.	CASSLRQAPNEKLFF	TGTGCCAGCAGCTTGAGACAGGCACCGAATGAAAAACTGTTTTTT
TRBV2	13	TRBD1	TRBJ1-1	.	CASGLTGGTEAFF	TGTGCCAGCGGACTAACAGGGGGAACTGAAGCTTTCTTT
TRBV19	15	.	TRBJ1-2	.	CASSGLRGKVYGYTF	TGTGCCAGTAGTGGCCTCCGGGGGAAAGTTTATGGCTACACCTTC
TRBV19	13	TRBD1	TRBJ2-1	.	CATGRDRGVEQFF	TGTGCCACCGGGAGGGACAGGGGCGTTGAGCAGTTCTTC
TRBV28	15	TRBD1	TRBJ1-4	.	CASSRRTGSFEKLFF	TGTGCCAGCAGTCGGCGGACAGGGTCGTTTGAAAAACTGTTTTTT
TRBV2	16	.	TRBJ2-1	once	CASSEGGMPRFYEQFF	TGTGCCAGCAGTGAAGGCGGGATGCCTCGATTTTATGAGCAGTTCTTC
TRBV2	14	.	TRBJ2-7	.	CASRFRGSSYEQYF	TGTGCCAGCAGATTCAGGGGAAGCTCCTACGAGCAGTACTTC
TRBV14	17	TRBD1	TRBJ2-7	few	CASSRPVLDRASYEQYF	TGTGCCAGCAGCCGCCCTGTTCTGGACAGGGCTTCCTACGAGCAGTACTTC
TRBV9	14	.	TRBJ1-4	.	CASSVTGYSEKLFF	TGTGCCAGCAGCGTAACAGGGTACAGTGAAAAACTGTTTTTT
TRBV11-2	16	TRBD1	TRBJ1-4	.	CASSSQGVDDGEKLFF	TGTGCCAGCAGCTCGCAGGGGGTAGACGACGGTGAAAAACTGTTTTTT
TRBV6-5	10	TRBD1	TRBJ1-1	.	CASWDREAFF	TGTGCCAGTTGGGACAGAGAAGCTTTCTTT
TRBV7-6	17	TRBD1	TRBJ1-2	few	CASSFGVLGQGRSGYTF	TGTGCCAGCAGCTTCGGGGTCCTTGGACAGGGACGTAGTGGCTACACCTTC
TRBV4-2	16	TRBD2	TRBJ2-1	.	CASSPGLAGGHNEQFF	TGTGCCAGCAGCCCAGGACTAGCGGGGGGACACAATGAGCAGTTCTTC
TRBV5-1	15	.	TRBJ2-7	once	CASSLTTGNVYEQYF	TGCGCCAGCAGCTTGACCACAGGGAACGTCTACGAGCAGTACTTC
TRBV4-1	20	TRBD2	TRBJ2-6	.	CASSQALGGEGFSGANVLTF	TGCGCCAGCAGCCAAGCATTGGGGGGGGAAGGATTCTCTGGGGCCAACGTCCTGACTTTC
TRBV2	17	TRBD2	TRBJ2-1	.	CASSEYRGRGGLGEQFF	TGTGCCAGCAGTGAATACCGAGGGCGGGGGGGCCTCGGTGAGCAGTTCTTC
TRBV5-4	16	.	TRBJ1-1	.	CASSLGFYREGTEAFF	TGTGCCAGCAGCTTGGGGTTTTACAGGGAGGGCACTGAAGCTTTCTTT
TRBV5-1	14	TRBD1	TRBJ1-1	.	CASSHTGGSTEAFF	TGCGCCAGCAGCCACACAGGGGGAAGCACTGAAGCTTTCTTT
TRBV27	14	.	TRBJ2-3	.	CASSLVLATDTQYF	TGTGCCAGCAGTTTGGTACTAGCTACAGATACGCAGTATTTT
TRBV10-3	19	TRBD1	TRBJ2-6	.	CAIRGTGGPRSSGANVLTF	TGTGCCATCAGGGGGACAGGGGGCCCTCGGAGTTCTGGGGCCAACGTCCTGACTTTC
TRBV19	11	.	TRBJ2-6	.	CASSVSNVLTF	TGTGCCAGTAGCGTTTCCAACGTCCTGACTTTC
TRBV7-2	16	TRBD2	TRBJ2-5	.	CASSLLGLAGGETQYF	TGTGCCAGCAGCTTACTGGGACTAGCGGGAGGAGAGACCCAGTACTTC
TRBV19	16	TRBD1	TRBJ2-2	.	CASSIGRQGSTGELFF	TGTGCCAGTAGTATAGGCCGACAGGGGAGCACCGGGGAGCTGTTTTTT
TRBV27	13	.	TRBJ1-5	.	CASSHRSNQPQHF	TGTGCCAGCAGCCACAGGAGCAATCAGCCCCAGCATTTT
TRBV28	18	TRBD1	TRBJ2-2	.	CASSSWEGDRVKQGELFF	TGTGCCAGCAGTTCGTGGGAGGGGGACAGGGTTAAACAAGGGGAGCTGTTTTTT
TRBV30	12	.	TRBJ1-1	.	CAWDRENTEAFF	TGTGCCTGGGATAGAGAGAACACTGAAGCTTTCTTT
TRBV11-3	17	TRBD1	TRBJ2-2	.	CASSFSEGQGTTGELFF	TGTGCCAGCAGCTTTTCTGAAGGACAGGGGACGACGGGGGAGCTGTTTTTT
TRBV10-2	18	TRBD2	TRBJ2-2	.	CASKDTVAHTSVTGELFF	TGCGCCAGCAAGGACACCGTTGCCCACACTAGCGTCACCGGGGAGCTGTTTTTT
TRBV7-9	14	.	TRBJ2-1	.	CASSYGGSDNEQFF	TGTGCCAGCAGCTATGGAGGGTCGGACAATGAGCAGTTCTTC
TRBV5-1	14	TRBD2	TRBJ2-1	once	CASSFSGVYNEQFF	TGCGCCAGCAGCTTCAGCGGGGTCTACAATGAGCAGTTCTTC
TRBV18	12	.	TRBJ2-1	.	CASSPESNEQFF	TGTGCCAGCTCACCAGAGAGTAATGAGCAGTTCTTC
TRBV5-4	13	.	TRBJ2-7	.	CASSEDSQYEQYF	TGTGCCAGCAGCGAGGACAGTCAGTACGAGCAGTACTTC
TRBV2	12	.	TRBJ1-2	.	CASSLTDYGYTF	TGTGCCAGCAGTTTAACAGACTATGGCTACACCTTC
TRBV9	17	TRBD2	TRBJ2-1	.	CASSVGSGGASYNEQFF	TGTGCCAGCAGCGTAGGTAGCGGGGGGGCCTCCTACAATGAGCAGTTCTTC
TRBV25-1	15	.	TRBJ2-3	.	CASSHTGAGTDTQYF	TGTGCCAGCAGTCATACGGGAGCGGGCACAGATACGCAGTATTTT
TRBV7-6	12	.	TRBJ2-1	.	CATPDSSNEQFF	TGTGCCACCCCGGACTCCTCCAATGAGCAGTTCTTC
TRBV6-5	16	TRBD1	TRBJ2-2	.	CASSSRQGAWTGELFF	TGTGCCAGCAGTTCAAGACAGGGGGCTTGGACCGGGGAGCTGTTTTTT
TRBV15	15	TRBD1	TRBJ1-2	few	CATSRATGGHYGYTF	TGTGCCACCAGCAGAGCTACAGGGGGTCACTATGGCTACACCTTC
TRBV7-2	14	.	TRBJ2-2	few	CASSLGSGTGELFF	TGTGCCAGCAGCTTAGGTTCAGGGACCGGGGAGCTGTTTTTT
TRBV6-5	14	TRBD1	TRBJ2-7	.	CASSSGTGTYEQYF	TGTGCCAGCAGCTCCGGGACAGGGACCTACGAGCAGTACTTC